Each of the 17 T cell receptor beta chains below was sequenced from the same sample in a study of blood T cell repertoires in COVID-19. Data came from immunoSEQ multiplex PCR; TCRdb stores just in-frame clones and leaves some out. The sample lists approximately 300,000 clones, about nine tenths seen once, with 2.6% in the top ten. Input material: PBMCs or T cells enriched from blood (not recorded which). These receptors were obtained from a man in his sixties who had recovered from COVID-19.

The CDR3 DNA reads as TGTGCCACCAGCAGAGTGGGGGCCAGCAATCAGCCCCAGCATTTT. Protein: CATSRVGASNQPQHF. The V gene is TRBV15, the J gene TRBJ1-5; a possible D gene is TRBD1 (6 bases). CDR3 length: 15 amino acids. Germline V lookup: CDR1 LNHNV, CDR2 YYDKDF (reference sequence). V shed 1 base and J shed 1 base, with 8 bases lying between them. The full variable domain, its missing parts supplied by reference TRBV15 and TRBJ1-5, is DAMVIQNPRYQVTQFGKPVTLSCSQTLNHNVMYWYQQKSSQAPKLLFHYYDKDFNNEADTPDNFQSRRPNTSFCFLDIRSPGLGDTAMYLCATSRVGASNQPQHFGDGTRLSIL.

The rearrangement links TRBV19 to TRBJ2-1, with 8 bases that match TRBD1. Trimming cost V 5 bases and J 7 bases; bases outside gene matches: 10. CDR3 length: 15 residues. Germline CDR1 reads LNHDA; CDR2 reads SQIVND (reference sequence). The CDR3 is CASSPPSGGINEQFF. DNA for the CDR3: TGTGCCAGTAGTCCCCCGTCAGGGGGCATAAATGAGCAGTTCTTC. Full variable domain (missing parts from reference TRBV19 and TRBJ2-1): DGGITQSPKYLFRKEGQNVTLSCEQNLNHDAMYWYRQDPGQGLRLIYYSQIVNDFQKGDIAEGYSVSREKKESFPLTVTSAQKNPTAFYLCASSPPSGGINEQFFGPGTRLTVL.

This chain joins TRBV7-8 and TRBJ2-5; weak D call: TRBD2 (5 bases). The germline gives CDR1 SGHVS, CDR2 FQNEAQ. The CDR3 spans 13 residues. With 6 bases removed from V and 1 base from J, the gap between germline ends came to 9 bases. The CDR3 loop reads CASSKGVQETQYF. The DNA for the CDR3 is TGTGCCAGCAGTAAGGGAGTCCAAGAGACCCAGTACTTC.

This sequence joins TRBV7-2 and TRBJ1-4; D gene uncertain. CDR1 and CDR2 (germline): SGHTA, FQGNSA. V was shortened by 5 bases and J by 3 bases, with 13 bases between the two germline ends. The CDR3 covers 15 residues. The CDR3 DNA reads as TGTGCCAGCAGCACACCGGGGTTGTCTAATGAAAAACTGTTTTTT. Protein product: CASSTPGLSNEKLFF.

V is TRBV11-2 and J is TRBJ2-5, with 11 bases that match TRBD2. J lost 2 bases, V lost 5 bases, and 4 bases had no gene match. The CDR3 runs to 15 residues. Germline V gives CDR1 SGHAT, CDR2 FQNNGV. CDR3 coding DNA: TGTGCCAGCAGCACGCGACTAGCGGGGCAAGAGACCCAGTACTTC. Translated: CASSTRLAGQETQYF.

The chain is built from TRBV5-1 and TRBJ2-1; TRBD2 agrees at 7 bases. The V and J ends lost 0 bases and 2 bases, in that order; junction bases with no gene match: 11. The CDR3 is 18 residues long. CDR1 and CDR2 from the germline V gene are SGHRS and YFSETQ. As DNA, the CDR3 is TGCGCCAGCAGCTTGGGGCCCGGTGGGAGGGCTACCTACAATGAGCAGTTCTTC. Translated: CASSLGPGGRATYNEQFF.

The chain links TRBV15 to TRBJ2-1; 11 nucleotides match TRBD2. Losses at the gene ends were 1 base for V and 1 base for J; bases not matched to a gene: 9. The CDR3 spans 19 residues. CDR1 and CDR2 (germline): LNHNV, YYDKDF (reference sequence). Here the CDR3 DNA reads TGTGCCACCAGCAGAGCCTACCAGACTAGCGGGGCTTCCTACAATGAGCAGTTCTTC. This codes for CATSRAYQTSGASYNEQFF. The entire variable domain, with the rest obtained from reference TRBV15 and TRBJ2-1, is as follows: DAMVIQNPRYQVTQFGKPVTLSCSQTLNHNVMYWYQQKSSQAPKLLFHYYDKDFNNEADTPDNFQSRRPNTSFCFLDIRSPGLGDTAMYLCATSRAYQTSGASYNEQFFGPGTRLTVL.

J is TRBJ2-5 and V is TRBV19; D unclear. The CDR3 extends over 15 amino acids. Per the germline V gene, CDR1 is LNHDA and CDR2 is SQIVND (reference sequence). The V gene lost 6 bases and the J gene lost 0 bases, with 14 bases spanning the gap. The CDR3 nucleotides read TGTGCCAGTAGCGGTTCGTATGAAAACCAAGAGACCCAGTACTTC. Its translation is CASSGSYENQETQYF.

J is TRBJ2-2 and V is TRBV7-9; D is possibly TRBD2 (7 bases). The CDR3 sequence is 15 residues long. Germline lookup yields CDR1 SEHNR and CDR2 FQNEAQ (reference sequence). Deletions cut 5 bases from V and 5 bases from J, with 15 bases between. CDR3 in amino acids: CASSPPGGRTGELFF. The CDR3 DNA is TGTGCCAGCAGCCCCCCGGGGGGCAGGACCGGGGAGCTGTTTTTT.

The chain carries TRBV7-2 and TRBJ1-1; no clear D. This CDR3 is built from 13 residues. Germline V lookup: CDR1 SGHTA, CDR2 FQGNSA. The germline V and J ends were trimmed by 5 bases and 3 bases, with 10 bases remaining between them. The CDR3 bases are TGTGCCAGCAGCCCACGACAACACACTGAAGCTTTCTTT. Protein sequence: CASSPRQHTEAFF. The complete variable domain, with remaining parts taken from reference TRBV7-2 and TRBJ1-1, reads GAGVSQSPSNKVTEKGKDVELRCDPISGHTALYWYRQSLGQGLEFLIYFQGNSAPDKSGLPSDRFSAERTGGSVSTLTIQRTQQEDSAVYLCASSPRQHTEAFFGQGTRLTVV.

This clone was observed a handful of times. The chain carries TRBV21-1 and TRBJ2-2; the D call of TRBD1 is as the table states it, not checked on the DNA. TRBV21-1 is a listed pseudogene. CDR3 length: 11 residues. The chain's CDR3 is CASSTGGELFF. The CDR3 coding sequence is TGTGCCAGCAGCACAGGGGGGGAGCTGTTTTTT.

The V call is TRBV5-8, the J call TRBJ1-1; a possible D gene is TRBD1 (5 bases). This CDR3 has 14 amino acids. V was shortened by 4 bases and J by 1 base, with 11 bases between the two germline ends. Looked up from germline, CDR1 is SGHTS and CDR2 is YDEGEE. Here the CDR3 DNA reads TGTGCCAGCAGCCTGCAGGGAGGGAACACTGAAGCTTTCTTT. Its protein is CASSLQGGNTEAFF.

The V gene is TRBV28, the J gene TRBJ2-7; D may be TRBD1 (5 bases). Germline CDR1 MDHEN, CDR2 SYDVKM. The V end lost 6 bases, the J end lost 4 bases, and 10 bases lay between the germline ends. The CDR3 runs to 12 residues. The CDR3 nucleotides are TGTGCCAGCAGCCAGGGCCGTTACGAGCAGTACTTC. Its protein is CASSQGRYEQYF. Full variable domain (remainder filled in from reference TRBV28 and TRBJ2-7): DVKVTQSSRYLVKRTGEKVFLECVQDMDHENMFWYRQDPGLGLRLIYFSYDVKMKEKGDIPEGYSVSREKKERFSLILESASTNQTSMYLCASSQGRYEQYFGPGTRLTVT.

This clone was seen a single time. The chain couples TRBV7-6 to TRBJ1-1, with a tentative D call TRBD1 (5 bases). This CDR3 comprises 14 residues. The germline CDR1 and CDR2 sequences are SGHVS and FNYEAQ. V shed 3 bases and J shed 1 base, with 9 bases lying between them. CDR3 sequence reads: CASSLGGWNTEAFF. The CDR3 region has the DNA TGTGCCAGCAGCTTGGGGGGATGGAACACTGAAGCTTTCTTT.

The chain couples TRBV5-1 to TRBJ1-2, with a possible D match to TRBD1 (5 bases). Germline CDR1 and CDR2: SGHRS and YFSETQ. The V end was cut by 6 bases, the J end by 6 bases, with 15 bases between. The CDR3 runs 13 residues. For the CDR3, the DNA is TGCGCCAGCACTGATAAGACAGTTGATGGCTACACCTTC. It codes for CASTDKTVDGYTF.

The chain recombines TRBV12-3 or TRBV12-4 with TRBJ2-1; 7 bases agree with TRBD1. V was clipped by 6 bases and J by 10 bases; unmatched bases: 6. This CDR3 has 12 residues. CDR3 region: CASSPQGFEQFF. In DNA, the CDR3 is TGTGCCAGCAGCCCACAGGGGTTCGAGCAGTTCTTC.

CDR3 sequence: CASSLSRVTGNGYTF. In DNA form, the CDR3 reads TGCGCCAGCAGCTTGAGTAGGGTTACAGGGAATGGCTACACCTTC. This chain joins TRBV5-1 and TRBJ1-2; weak D call: TRBD1 (6 bases). There are 15 residues in the CDR3. CDR1 SGHRS and CDR2 YFSETQ come from the germline V gene. V was trimmed by 1 base and J by 6 bases, leaving 16 bases between them. The variable domain in full, completed from reference TRBV5-1 and TRBJ1-2, reads KAGVTQTPRYLIKTRGQQVTLSCSPISGHRSVSWYQQTPGQGLQFLFEYFSETQRNKGNFPGRFSGRQFSNSRSEMNVSTLELGDSALYLCASSLSRVTGNGYTFGSGTRLTVV.